This record concerns one TCR beta chain sequence. V dropped 1 base and J dropped 1 base, with 13 bases sitting between them. This CDR3 contains 16 residues. Germline V gene data show CDR1 as SGHAT and CDR2 as FQNNGV. The sample is drawn from a study of T cell changes during pregnancy in multiple sclerosis. The protocol was immunoSEQ multiplex PCR, while the TCRdb copy is restricted to in-frame clones and leaves out a portion. This sample has 45,000 or so clones, with 88% found just once. Sequenced material: CD8+ T cells from peripheral blood mononuclear cells, taken after pregnancy. The TCR comes from a female donor in good health, enrolled as a control in a pregnancy study. The chain carries TRBV11-2 and TRBJ1-1; D not resolved. The CDR3 coding sequence is TGTGCCAGCAGCTTAGTCCACTCGATATCGAACACTGAAGCTTTCTTT. Its protein product is CASSLVHSISNTEAFF. Full variable domain (rest looked up from reference TRBV11-2 and TRBJ1-1): EAGVAQSPRYKIIEKRQSVAFWCNPISGHATLYWYQQILGQGPKLLIQFQNNGVVDDSQLPKDRFSAERLKGVDSTLKIQPAKLEDSAVYLCASSLVHSISNTEAFFGQGTRLTVV.